This TCR beta chain was retrieved from a study of T cell responses to AZD1222 COVID-19 vaccine. General observations from the study: None of the repertoires were sampled until the peak T cell response had passed.

Measured with immunoSEQ multiplex PCR; TCRdb has only the in-frame clones, and not every one. This sample has roughly 100,000 clones, with roughly 88% found just once. This CDR3 spans 17 amino acids. Germline CDR1 is MNHNS and CDR2 is SASEGT. The V end was cut by 1 base, the J end by 3 bases, with 16 bases between. A remark on this clone: Its antigen is not known.

The TCR comes from an adult in good health. The sample here was peripheral blood, taken on day 0 of AZD1222 vaccination. The chain combines TRBV6-1 with TRBJ1-5; weak D call: TRBD1 (5 bases). CDR3 residues: CASSEVGEGGTNQPQHF. As DNA, the CDR3 is TGTGCCAGCAGTGAAGTAGGGGAGGGAGGTACCAATCAGCCCCAGCATTTT.